The 13 T cell receptor beta chains below come from one sample, sequenced in a study of blood T cell repertoires in COVID-19. Only in-frame clones appear in the TCRdb table, and some are missing; sequencing was by immunoSEQ multiplex PCR. The sample has 120,000 or so clones; about 88% are singletons. What was sequenced was peripheral blood. These receptors came from a woman older than 75 with acute or convalescent COVID-19.

The chain links TRBV2 to TRBJ1-2; TRBD1 aligns across 10 bases. Germline CDR1 and CDR2: SNHLY and FYNNEI. The CDR3 runs 12 residues. V lost 11 bases to trimming and J lost 7 bases; unmatched junction nucleotides: 7. CDR3 sequence reads: CAHRQGASGYTF. CDR3 nucleotides: TGTGCCCACAGACAGGGGGCCAGTGGCTACACCTTC.

V gene TRBV24-1 combines with J gene TRBJ1-2; D unclear. V was clipped by 2 bases and J by 2 bases, with 8 bases between them. CDR3 length equals 14 residues. CDR1 is KGHDR, CDR2 SFDVKD, per germline. CDR3 sequence reads: CATSDSTTNYGYTF. DNA of the CDR3: TGTGCCACCAGTGATTCGACAACCAACTATGGCTACACCTTC.

As DNA, the CDR3 is TGTGCCAGCAGGACAGGGCCCCAGAACACTGAAGCTTTCTTT. It is translated as CASRTGPQNTEAFF. The V gene is TRBV28, the J gene TRBJ1-1; 7 bases match TRBD1. V dropped 6 bases and J dropped 1; count of bases not matched to a gene: 5. CDR1 MDHEN and CDR2 SYDVKM come from the germline V gene. This CDR3 is 14 amino acids long.

The V gene is TRBV7-2, the J gene TRBJ2-4; 8 nucleotides match TRBD2. Trimming cost V 5 bases and J 2 bases; bases outside gene matches: 5. The V gene's germline CDR1 is SGHTA and CDR2 FQGNSA. The CDR3 runs 15 residues. CDR3 in DNA: TGTGCCAGCAGCCAGTGGACTAGCTCCAAAAACATTCAGTACTTC. Translated, it gives CASSQWTSSKNIQYF. The whole variable domain, remainder taken from reference TRBV7-2 and TRBJ2-4, is GAGVSQSPSNKVTEKGKDVELRCDPISGHTALYWYRQSLGQGLEFLIYFQGNSAPDKSGLPSDRFSAERTGGSVSTLTIQRTQQEDSAVYLCASSQWTSSKNIQYFGAGTRLSVL.

The V call is TRBV7-3, the J call TRBJ1-5; tentatively, D is TRBD1 (6 bases). CDR3 length equals 12 residues. The V end lost 5 bases, the J end lost 6 bases, and 8 bases lay between the germline ends. Germline CDR1 SGHTA, CDR2 FQGTGA. The CDR3 reads CASSKTGQPQHF. The CDR3 DNA follows: TGTGCCAGCAGCAAGACAGGTCAGCCCCAGCATTTT. Supplemented by reference TRBV7-3 and TRBJ1-5, the full variable domain reads GAGVSQTPSNKVTEKGKYVELRCDPISGHTALYWYRQSLGQGPEFLIYFQGTGAADDSGLPNDRFFAVRPEGSVSTLKIQRTERGDSAVYLCASSKTGQPQHFGDGTRLSIL.

This sequence joins TRBV5-1 and TRBJ1-1, with D perhaps matching TRBD1 (6 bases). The CDR3 loop spans 14 amino acids. Germline V gives CDR1 SGHRS, CDR2 YFSETQ. The germline V and J ends were trimmed by 0 bases and 0 bases, with 6 bases remaining between them. DNA for the CDR3: TGCGCCAGCAGCTTGGGGACAGTGAACACTGAAGCTTTCTTT. This sequence encodes CASSLGTVNTEAFF.

The V and J genes are TRBV6-6 and TRBJ2-5, with D perhaps TRBD1 (6 bases). Trimming shortened V by 0 bases and J by 1 base, and 12 bases separated the two germline ends. The CDR3 is 16 amino acids. The germline V gene encodes CDR1 MNHNY and CDR2 SVGAGI (reference sequence). This CDR3 reads CASSYSPQGGQETQYF. The CDR3 nucleotides are TGTGCCAGCAGTTACTCGCCCCAAGGGGGCCAAGAGACCCAGTACTTC.

V is TRBV5-1 and J is TRBJ2-5; perhaps TRBD2 as D (6 bases). Germline V gene data show CDR1 as SGHRS and CDR2 as YFSETQ. Trimming took off 4 bases at V and 4 bases at J, with 17 bases between the two ends. This CDR3 has 15 residues. CDR3 loop: CASSRTPGVLETQYF. CDR3 sequence (DNA): TGCGCCAGCAGCAGGACTCCGGGAGTACTAGAGACCCAGTACTTC. The full variable domain, rest sourced from reference TRBV5-1 and TRBJ2-5, is KAGVTQTPRYLIKTRGQQVTLSCSPISGHRSVSWYQQTPGQGLQFLFEYFSETQRNKGNFPGRFSGRQFSNSRSEMNVSTLELGDSALYLCASSRTPGVLETQYFGPGTRLLVL.

V and J are TRBV6-4 and TRBJ2-1, with 7 positions matching TRBD2. Trimming at V came to 9 bases and at J to 5 bases, leaving 7 bases not matched to a gene. Germline CDR1 MRHNA, CDR2 SNTAGT. The CDR3 runs to 13 residues. The CDR3 DNA is TGTGCCAGGCCGGGGACTACCCACAATGAGCAGTTCTTC. Its translation: CARPGTTHNEQFF.

This chain links TRBV9 with TRBJ1-1; D uncertain. Trimming cost V 0 bases and J 2 bases, with 8 bases left between them. The CDR3 consists of 14 residues. Germline lookup yields CDR1 SGDLS and CDR2 YYNGEE. This CDR3 reads CASSVGRDNTEAFF. CDR3 DNA sequence: TGTGCCAGCAGCGTAGGGAGGGATAACACTGAAGCTTTCTTT.

This clone was counted a few times. The rearrangement joins TRBV4-1 to TRBJ2-2; no reliable D call. This CDR3 has 14 residues. V was clipped by 0 bases and J by 7 bases, with 9 bases between them. Germline CDR1 and CDR2: MGHRA and YSYEKL. The CDR3 region has the DNA TGCGCCAGCAGCCAAGAACACCTCGTCGGGGAGCTGTTTTTT. This sequence encodes CASSQEHLVGELFF.

V gene TRBV5-6 combines with J gene TRBJ2-1, with D tentatively TRBD1 (6 bases). This CDR3 contains 15 residues. V was trimmed by 3 bases and J by 2 bases, leaving 12 bases between them. CDR1 is SGHDT and CDR2 is YYEEEE in the germline V gene. Written as DNA, the CDR3 is TGTGCCAGCAGCTGGGACAACAGTGCCTACAATGAGCAGTTCTTC. The encoded protein is CASSWDNSAYNEQFF.

The chain uses TRBV18 and TRBJ1-2, with D tentatively TRBD1 (5 bases). Germline V gene sequence: CDR1 KGHSH, CDR2 LQKENI. V dropped 3 bases and J dropped 3 bases, with 11 bases sitting between them. The CDR3 is 14 residues long. CDR3 protein: CASSPVVGDYGYTF. Here the CDR3 DNA reads TGTGCCAGCTCACCGGTGGTAGGGGACTATGGCTACACCTTC.